This TCR beta chain was documented in a study of T-cell memory formation after mild COVID-19. Study-level results: Clones that contracted clustered mainly in CM and EM if CD4+ and in EMRA if CD8+. Pre-infection memory contained some responding clones, which suggested that cross-reactive memory had joined.

One entry per CDR3 protein, called by TCRdb with MiXCR from the 5' RACE reads. The sample records 300,000 to 400,000 distinct CDR3 sequences, 10% to 15% being singletons. As regards this clonotype: What it binds is not known.

This CDR3 comprises 14 residues. V lost 7 bases, J lost 3 bases, and 15 bases lay in between. Sequenced input: PBMCs or a T cell subset sorted from them (not recorded which). This TCR was recovered from a man aged 18 to 29 who had mild COVID-19 (a few samples of this study predate the infection). Cell type and time point are not known. The chain joins TRBV12-3 or TRBV12-4 to TRBJ1-1; TRBD1 is a possible D gene (6 bases). The CDR3 is CASTPRGGYTEAFF. The CDR3 DNA is TGTGCCAGCACCCCTCGGGGGGGCTACACTGAAGCTTTCTTT.